This T cell receptor beta chain originates from a study of cytomegalovirus exposure and HLA in healthy donors. Study-wide findings and caveats: The classifier, whose performance was assessed in both the original and validation cohorts, reportedly diagnosed cytomegalovirus status with high specificity and sensitivity. Associated with cytomegalovirus, according to the listing, were 150 to 200 TCR beta chains.

With respect to this clone: No antigen is known for it.

Clones were sequenced by immunoSEQ multiplex PCR, and TCRdb holds only the in-frame ones, with some missing. The repertoire holds 150,000 to 200,000 clones, with around nine tenths as singletons. CDR3 size: 17 residues. Trimming at V came to 3 bases and at J to 3 bases, leaving 8 bases not matched to a gene. Germline lookup yields CDR1 KGHSH and CDR2 LQKENI. The sequencing input was PBMCs. This chain connects TRBV18 to TRBJ2-7, with 13 bases identical to TRBD2. The TCR comes from a young woman in good health and CMV-seropositive. The CDR3 DNA reads as TGTGCCAGCTCACCTTACGGGACTAGCGGGAAGGTCTACGAGCAGTACTTC. Translated, it gives CASSPYGTSGKVYEQYF. Full variable domain (missing parts from reference TRBV18 and TRBJ2-7): NAGVMQNPRHLVRRRGQEARLRCSPMKGHSHVYWYRQLPEEGLKFMVYLQKENIIDESGMPKERFSAEFPKEGPSILRIQQVVRGDSAAYFCASSPYGTSGKVYEQYFGPGTRLTVT.